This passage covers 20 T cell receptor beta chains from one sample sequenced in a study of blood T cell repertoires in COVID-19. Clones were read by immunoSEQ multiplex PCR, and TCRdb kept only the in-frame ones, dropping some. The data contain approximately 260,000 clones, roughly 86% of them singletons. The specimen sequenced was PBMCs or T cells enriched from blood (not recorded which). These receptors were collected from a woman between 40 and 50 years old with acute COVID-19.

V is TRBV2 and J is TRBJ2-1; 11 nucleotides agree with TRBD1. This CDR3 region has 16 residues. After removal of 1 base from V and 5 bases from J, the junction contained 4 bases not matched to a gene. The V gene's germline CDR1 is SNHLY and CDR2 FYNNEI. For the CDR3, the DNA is TGTGCCAGCAGTGAAGAGGGACAGGGGGGAAACAATGAGCAGTTCTTC. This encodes CASSEEGQGGNNEQFF.

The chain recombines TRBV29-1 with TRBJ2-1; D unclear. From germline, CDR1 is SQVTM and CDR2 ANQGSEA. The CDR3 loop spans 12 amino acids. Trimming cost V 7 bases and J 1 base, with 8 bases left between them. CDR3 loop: CSAGWSYNEQFF. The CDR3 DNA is TGCAGCGCCGGTTGGTCCTACAATGAGCAGTTCTTC.

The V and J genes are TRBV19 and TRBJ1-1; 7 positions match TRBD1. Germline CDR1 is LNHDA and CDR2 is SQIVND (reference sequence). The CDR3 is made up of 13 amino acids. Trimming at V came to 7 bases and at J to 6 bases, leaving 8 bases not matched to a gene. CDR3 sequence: CASIRQGASEAFF. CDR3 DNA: TGTGCCAGTATCAGACAGGGCGCCTCTGAAGCTTTCTTT.

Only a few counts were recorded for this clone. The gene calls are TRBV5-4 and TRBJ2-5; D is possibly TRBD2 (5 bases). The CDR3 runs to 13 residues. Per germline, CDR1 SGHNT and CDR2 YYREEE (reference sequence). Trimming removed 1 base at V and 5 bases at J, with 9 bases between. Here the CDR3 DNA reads TGTGCCAGCAGCTTGCGGGAATTGGAGACCCAGTACTTC. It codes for CASSLRELETQYF.

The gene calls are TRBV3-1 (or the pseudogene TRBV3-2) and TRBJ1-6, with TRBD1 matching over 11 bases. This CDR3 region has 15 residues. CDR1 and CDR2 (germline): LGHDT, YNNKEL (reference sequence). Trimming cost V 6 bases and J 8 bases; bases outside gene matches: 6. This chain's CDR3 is CASSLGQGAYSPLHF. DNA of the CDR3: TGTGCCAGCAGTCTCGGACAGGGGGCTTATTCACCCCTCCACTTT.

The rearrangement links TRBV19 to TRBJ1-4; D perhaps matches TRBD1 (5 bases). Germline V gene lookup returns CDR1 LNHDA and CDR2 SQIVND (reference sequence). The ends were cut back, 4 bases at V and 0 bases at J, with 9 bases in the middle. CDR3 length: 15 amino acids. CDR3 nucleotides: TGTGCCAGTAGTAGCGGGACGGCAACTAATGAAAAACTGTTTTTT. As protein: CASSSGTATNEKLFF.

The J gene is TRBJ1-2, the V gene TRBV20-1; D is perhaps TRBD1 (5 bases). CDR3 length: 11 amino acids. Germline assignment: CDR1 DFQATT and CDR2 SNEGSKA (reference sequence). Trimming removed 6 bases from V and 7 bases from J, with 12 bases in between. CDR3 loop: CSAGAGVGYTF. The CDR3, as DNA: TGCAGTGCCGGCGCGGGGGTTGGCTACACCTTC.

CDR3 amino acids: CATSRESAGSIYEQYF. DNA for the CDR3: TGTGCCACCAGCAGAGAATCAGCCGGGAGTATCTACGAGCAGTACTTC. The rearrangement links TRBV15 to TRBJ2-7; tentative D call: TRBD2 (6 bases). Trimming took off 0 bases at V and 3 bases at J, with 15 bases between the two ends. From germline, CDR1 is LNHNV and CDR2 YYDKDF (reference sequence). CDR3 length: 16 amino acids.

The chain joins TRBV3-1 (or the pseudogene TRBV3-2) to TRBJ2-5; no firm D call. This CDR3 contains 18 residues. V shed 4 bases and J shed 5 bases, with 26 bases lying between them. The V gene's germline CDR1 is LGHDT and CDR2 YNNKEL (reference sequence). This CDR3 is CASSPPSGFASSSETQYF. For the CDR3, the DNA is TGTGCCAGCAGCCCTCCATCCGGTTTCGCTTCTTCTAGTGAGACCCAGTACTTC.

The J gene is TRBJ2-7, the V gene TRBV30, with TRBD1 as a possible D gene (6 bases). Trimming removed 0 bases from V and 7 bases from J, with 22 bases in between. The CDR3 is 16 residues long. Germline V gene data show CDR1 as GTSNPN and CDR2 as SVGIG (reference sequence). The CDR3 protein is CAWSVPGQGSVGEQYF. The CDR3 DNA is TGTGCCTGGAGTGTACCAGGGCAGGGGTCTGTGGGAGAGCAGTACTTC.

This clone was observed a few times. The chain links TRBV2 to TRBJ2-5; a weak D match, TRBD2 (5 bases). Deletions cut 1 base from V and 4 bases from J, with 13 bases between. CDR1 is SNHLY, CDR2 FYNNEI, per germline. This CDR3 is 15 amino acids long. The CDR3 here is CASSEGLPRGETQYF. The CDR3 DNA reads TGTGCCAGCAGTGAAGGGCTTCCCCGGGGAGAGACCCAGTACTTC.

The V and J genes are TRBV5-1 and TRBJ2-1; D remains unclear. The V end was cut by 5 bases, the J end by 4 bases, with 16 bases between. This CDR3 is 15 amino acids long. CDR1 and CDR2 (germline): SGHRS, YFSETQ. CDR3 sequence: CASSSEISLYNEQFF. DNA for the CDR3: TGCGCCAGCAGTTCTGAGATTTCCCTTTACAATGAGCAGTTCTTC.

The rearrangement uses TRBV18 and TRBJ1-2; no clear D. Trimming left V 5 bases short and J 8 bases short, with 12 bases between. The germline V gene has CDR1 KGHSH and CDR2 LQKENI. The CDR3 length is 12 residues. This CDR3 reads CASSMPTRGYTF. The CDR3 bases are TGTGCCAGCTCAATGCCTACCAGGGGCTACACCTTC. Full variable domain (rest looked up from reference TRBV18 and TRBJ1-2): NAGVMQNPRHLVRRRGQEARLRCSPMKGHSHVYWYRQLPEEGLKFMVYLQKENIIDESGMPKERFSAEFPKEGPSILRIQQVVRGDSAAYFCASSMPTRGYTFGSGTRLTVV.

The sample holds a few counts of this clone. The CDR3 coding sequence is TGTGCCAGTAGTATTGGACTAGCGGGAGGCTATGAGCAGTTCTTC. This codes for CASSIGLAGGYEQFF. The J gene is TRBJ2-1, the V gene TRBV19; 14 nucleotides line up with TRBD2. The germline gives CDR1 LNHDA, CDR2 SQIVND (reference sequence). The CDR3 contains 15 residues. V dropped 3 bases and J dropped 8; count of bases not matched to a gene: 3.

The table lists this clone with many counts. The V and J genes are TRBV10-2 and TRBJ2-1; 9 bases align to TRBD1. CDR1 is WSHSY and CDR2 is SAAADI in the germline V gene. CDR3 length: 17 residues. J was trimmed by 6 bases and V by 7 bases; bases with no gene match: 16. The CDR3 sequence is CASNREKQGANPNEQFF. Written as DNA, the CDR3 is TGCGCCAGCAACCGAGAAAAACAGGGGGCTAATCCCAATGAGCAGTTCTTC.

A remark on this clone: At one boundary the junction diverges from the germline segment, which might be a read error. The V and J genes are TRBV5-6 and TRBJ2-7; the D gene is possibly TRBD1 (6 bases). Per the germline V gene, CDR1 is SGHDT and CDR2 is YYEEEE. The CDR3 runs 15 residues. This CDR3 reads CASSNPGDGYYEQCF. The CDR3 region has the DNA TGTGCCAGCAGCAACCCAGGGGACGGATACTACGAGCAGTGCTTC. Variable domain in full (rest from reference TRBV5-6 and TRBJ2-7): DAGVTQSPTHLIKTRGQQVTLRCSPKSGHDTVSWYQQALGQGPQFIFQYYEEEERQRGNFPDRFSGHQFPNYSSELNVNALLLGDSALYLCASSNPGDGYYEQCFGPGTRLTVT.

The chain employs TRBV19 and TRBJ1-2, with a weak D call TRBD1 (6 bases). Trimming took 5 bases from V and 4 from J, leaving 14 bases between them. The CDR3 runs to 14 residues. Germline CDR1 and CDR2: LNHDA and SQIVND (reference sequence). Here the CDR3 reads CASSPGQRGYGYTF. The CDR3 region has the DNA TGTGCCAGTAGTCCCGGACAGAGGGGCTATGGCTACACCTTC. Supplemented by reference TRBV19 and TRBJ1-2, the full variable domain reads DGGITQSPKYLFRKEGQNVTLSCEQNLNHDAMYWYRQDPGQGLRLIYYSQIVNDFQKGDIAEGYSVSREKKESFPLTVTSAQKNPTAFYLCASSPGQRGYGYTFGSGTRLTVV.

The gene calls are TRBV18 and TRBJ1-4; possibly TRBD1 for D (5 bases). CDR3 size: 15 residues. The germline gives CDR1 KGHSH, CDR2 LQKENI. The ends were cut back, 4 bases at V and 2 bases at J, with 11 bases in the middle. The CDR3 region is CASSLPPGTNEKLFF. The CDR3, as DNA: TGTGCCAGCTCACTCCCGCCAGGGACTAATGAAAAACTGTTTTTT.

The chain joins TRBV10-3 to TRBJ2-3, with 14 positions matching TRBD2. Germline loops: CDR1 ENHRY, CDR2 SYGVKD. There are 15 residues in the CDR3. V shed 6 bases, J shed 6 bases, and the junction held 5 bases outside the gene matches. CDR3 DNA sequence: TGTGCCATCAGCAAGACTAGCGGGAGGGGGGATACGCAGTATTTT. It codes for CAISKTSGRGDTQYF.

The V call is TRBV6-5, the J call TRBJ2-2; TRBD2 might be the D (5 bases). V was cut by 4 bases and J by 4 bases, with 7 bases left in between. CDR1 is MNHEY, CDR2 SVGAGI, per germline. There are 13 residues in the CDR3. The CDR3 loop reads CASSSEGTGELFF. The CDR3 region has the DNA TGTGCCAGCAGTTCCGAGGGCACCGGGGAGCTGTTTTTT.